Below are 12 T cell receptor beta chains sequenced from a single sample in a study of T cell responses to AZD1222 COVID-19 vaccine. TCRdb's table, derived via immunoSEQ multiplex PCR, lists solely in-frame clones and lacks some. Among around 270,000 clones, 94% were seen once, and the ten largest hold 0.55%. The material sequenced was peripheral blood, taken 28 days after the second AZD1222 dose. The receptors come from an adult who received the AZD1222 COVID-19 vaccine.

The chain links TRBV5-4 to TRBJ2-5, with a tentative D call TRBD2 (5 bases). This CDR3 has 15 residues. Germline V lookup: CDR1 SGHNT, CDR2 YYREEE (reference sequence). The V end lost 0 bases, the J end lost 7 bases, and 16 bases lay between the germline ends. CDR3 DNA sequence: TGTGCCAGCAGCTTGGTCGGAATAGTCGAGGGGACCCAGTACTTC. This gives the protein CASSLVGIVEGTQYF.

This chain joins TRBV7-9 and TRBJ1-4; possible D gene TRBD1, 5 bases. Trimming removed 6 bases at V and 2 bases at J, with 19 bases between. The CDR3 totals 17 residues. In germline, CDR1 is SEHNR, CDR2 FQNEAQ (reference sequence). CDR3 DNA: TGTGCCAGCAGTCTCCCGGGGGTGGGTCGGACTAATGAAAAACTGTTTTTT. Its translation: CASSLPGVGRTNEKLFF.

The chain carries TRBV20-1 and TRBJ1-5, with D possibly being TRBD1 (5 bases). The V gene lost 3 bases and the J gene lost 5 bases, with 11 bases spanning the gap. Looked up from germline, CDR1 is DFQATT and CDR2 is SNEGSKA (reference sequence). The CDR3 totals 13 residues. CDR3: CSASGDGDQPQHF. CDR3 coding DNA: TGCAGTGCTAGTGGGGACGGGGATCAGCCCCAGCATTTT.

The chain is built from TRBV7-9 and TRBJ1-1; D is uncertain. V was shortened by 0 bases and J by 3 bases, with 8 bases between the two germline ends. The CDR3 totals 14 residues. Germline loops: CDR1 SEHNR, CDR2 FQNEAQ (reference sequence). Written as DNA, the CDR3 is TGTGCCAGCAGCTTAGCGGTCAAGGACACTGAAGCTTTCTTT. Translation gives CASSLAVKDTEAFF.

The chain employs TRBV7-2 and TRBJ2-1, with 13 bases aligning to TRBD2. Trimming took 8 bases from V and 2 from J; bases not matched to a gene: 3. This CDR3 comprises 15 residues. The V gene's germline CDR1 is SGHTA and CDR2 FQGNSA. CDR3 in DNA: TGTGCCAGCTTCACTAGCGGGGGGGCCTACAATGAGCAGTTCTTC. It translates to CASFTSGGAYNEQFF. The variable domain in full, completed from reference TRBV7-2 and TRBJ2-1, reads GAGVSQSPSNKVTEKGKDVELRCDPISGHTALYWYRQSLGQGLEFLIYFQGNSAPDKSGLPSDRFSAERTGGSVSTLTIQRTQQEDSAVYLCASFTSGGAYNEQFFGPGTRLTVL.

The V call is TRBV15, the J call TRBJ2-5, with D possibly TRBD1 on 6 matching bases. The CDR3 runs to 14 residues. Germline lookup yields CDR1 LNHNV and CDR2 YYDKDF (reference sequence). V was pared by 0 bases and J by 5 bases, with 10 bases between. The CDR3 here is CATSRDSGEETQYF. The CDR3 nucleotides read TGTGCCACCAGCAGAGATTCAGGGGAGGAGACCCAGTACTTC.

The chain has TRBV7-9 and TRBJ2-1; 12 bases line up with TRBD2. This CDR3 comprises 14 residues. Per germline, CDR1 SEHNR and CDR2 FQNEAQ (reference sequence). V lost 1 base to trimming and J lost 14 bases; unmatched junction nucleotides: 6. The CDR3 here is CASSLELAGGSEFF. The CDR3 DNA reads TGTGCCAGCAGCTTAGAGCTAGCGGGAGGGTCAGAGTTCTTC.

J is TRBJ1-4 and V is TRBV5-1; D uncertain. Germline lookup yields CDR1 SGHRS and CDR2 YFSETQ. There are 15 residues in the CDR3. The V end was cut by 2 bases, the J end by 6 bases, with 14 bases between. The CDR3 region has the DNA TGCGCCAGCAGCTTCCAAGGGCCCTCCGATGAAAAACTGTTTTTT. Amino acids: CASSFQGPSDEKLFF.

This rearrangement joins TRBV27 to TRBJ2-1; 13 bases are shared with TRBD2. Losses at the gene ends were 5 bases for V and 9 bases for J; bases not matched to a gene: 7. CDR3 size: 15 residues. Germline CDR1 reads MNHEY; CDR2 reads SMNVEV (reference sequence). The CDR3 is CASSRLAGGLAEQFF. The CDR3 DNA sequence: TGTGCCAGCAGTCGACTAGCGGGAGGTCTGGCTGAGCAGTTCTTC.

CDR3 bases: TGCAGCGTTGAACTACTAGCAGAGGAGCAGTTCTTC. It codes for CSVELLAEEQFF. V is TRBV29-1 and J is TRBJ2-1, with D possibly being TRBD2 (6 bases). The CDR3 runs to 12 residues. Germline V lookup: CDR1 SQVTM, CDR2 ANQGSEA. V was clipped by 2 bases and J by 10 bases, with 12 bases between them.

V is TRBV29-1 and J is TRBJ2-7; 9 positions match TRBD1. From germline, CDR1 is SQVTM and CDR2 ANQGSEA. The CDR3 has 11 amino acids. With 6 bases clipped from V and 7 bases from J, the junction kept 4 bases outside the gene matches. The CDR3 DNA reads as TGCAGCGTACAGGGGGCGGGTGAGCAGTACTTC. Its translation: CSVQGAGEQYF.

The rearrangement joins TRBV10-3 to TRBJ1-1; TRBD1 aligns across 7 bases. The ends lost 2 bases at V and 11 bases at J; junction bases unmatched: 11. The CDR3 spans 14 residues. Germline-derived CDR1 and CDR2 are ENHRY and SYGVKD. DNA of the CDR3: TGTGCCATCAGTGAGCCTAGGGACAGCCCCAAGGCTTTCTTT. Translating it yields CAISEPRDSPKAFF.